This section outlines one T cell receptor (beta chain) sequence together with its context. Its antigen is not known. The sample belongs to a study of cytomegalovirus exposure and HLA in healthy donors. The CDR3 length is 18 residues. Unmatched junction bases numbered 16, after V lost 7 bases and J lost 0 bases. From germline, CDR1 is SGHTA and CDR2 FQGNSA. Study results and caveats: Association of a missense DCLRE1C variant with TCR beta V- and J-gene trimming was reported in a later analysis.

60 Vbeta and 13 Jbeta primers were used in PCR. Clones were sequenced by immunoSEQ multiplex PCR, and TCRdb holds only the in-frame ones, with some missing. The sample holds under 70,000 clones. The receptor was isolated from a female donor in good health and CMV-seropositive. Material for sequencing was PBMCs. The rearrangement links TRBV7-2 to TRBJ2-3; 7 bases map to TRBD1. The CDR3 DNA sequence: TGTGCCAGCACCCCTGACAGGGTGGGGTACGACAGCACAGATACGCAGTATTTT. The encoded protein is CASTPDRVGYDSTDTQYF.